This TCR beta chain emerged from a study of T cells after yellow fever vaccination. With respect to this clonotype: The CDR3 end shows no conserved phenylalanine or tryptophan, and so a read error is likely.

Trimming removed 4 bases from V and 0 bases from J; junction bases left unmatched: 7. The CDR3 length is 16 residues. From germline, CDR1 is SGHRS and CDR2 YFSETQ. The study made its TCR cDNA through 5'RACE template switching. That step introduced a universal primer site along with UMIs. TCRdb processed the 5' RACE reads anew with MiXCR; each CDR3 protein has one entry. The sample lists approximately 340,000 distinct CDR3 sequences; roughly 8.7% were seen once. The gene calls are TRBV5-1 and TRBJ1-3; TRBD1 aligns across 7 bases. The sample in question was PBMCs, obtained on the day of the first yellow fever vaccination. This clonotype was obtained from a man aged 18 to 29 who received the YFV17D yellow fever vaccine. DNA of the CDR3: TGCGCCAGCAGCCCGGACAGGCCCTCCTCTGGAAACACCATATATTCT. It specifies CASSPDRPSSGNTIYS.